The clone carrying this TCR beta chain was observed a handful of times. Antigen unknown. Time point: pre-sensitization, week 0. Indicated treatment: therapeutic diphenylcyclopropenone sensitization with weekly scalp DPC. These data originate in a study of human T cells and chemical hapten exposure. Overall study context: Per-sample TCR yield variation was attributed mainly to small pooled library volume differences.

TCRdb reprocessed the RACE reads with MiXCR, giving one entry per CDR3 protein. The profile shows around 350,000 distinct CDR3 sequences, around 5.5% of them singletons. Study observations and caveats: Healthy individuals' immune responses may differ from those of donors, who had alopecia.

Sequencing was performed on whole blood, taken in connection with sensitization to the hapten diphenylcyclopropenone (DPC). This TCR derives from a woman aged 18 to 35 with alopecia areata. Some clones in this sample may be carry-over from other donors' samples.

The CDR3 DNA reads TGCGCCAGCAGCTTGAGTGGGACAGAGAATGAAAAACTGTTTTTT. It specifies CASSLSGTENEKLFF. J is TRBJ1-4 and V is TRBV5-1, with TRBD1 matching 7 bases. The V gene's germline CDR1 is SGHRS and CDR2 YFSETQ. The CDR3 runs 15 residues. Trimming took 1 base from V and 5 from J; bases not matched to a gene: 5.